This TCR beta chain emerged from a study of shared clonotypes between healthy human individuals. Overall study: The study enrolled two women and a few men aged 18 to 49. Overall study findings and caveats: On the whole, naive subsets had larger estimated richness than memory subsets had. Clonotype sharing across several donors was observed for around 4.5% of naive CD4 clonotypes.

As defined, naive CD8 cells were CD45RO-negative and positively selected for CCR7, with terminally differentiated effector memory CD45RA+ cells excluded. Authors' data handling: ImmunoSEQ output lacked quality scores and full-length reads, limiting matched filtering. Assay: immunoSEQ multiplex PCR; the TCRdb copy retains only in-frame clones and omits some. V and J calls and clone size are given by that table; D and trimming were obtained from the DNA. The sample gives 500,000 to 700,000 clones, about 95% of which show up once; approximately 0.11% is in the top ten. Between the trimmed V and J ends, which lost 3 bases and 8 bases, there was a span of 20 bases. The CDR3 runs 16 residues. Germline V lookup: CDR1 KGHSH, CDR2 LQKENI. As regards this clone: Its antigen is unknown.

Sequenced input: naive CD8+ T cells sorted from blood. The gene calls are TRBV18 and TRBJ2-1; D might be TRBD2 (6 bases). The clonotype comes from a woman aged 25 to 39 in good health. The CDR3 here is CASSPSRFLGRYEQFF. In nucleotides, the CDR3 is TGTGCCAGCTCACCTAGTCGGTTCCTGGGGAGGTATGAGCAGTTCTTC. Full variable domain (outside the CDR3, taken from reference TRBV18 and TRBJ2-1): NAGVMQNPRHLVRRRGQEARLRCSPMKGHSHVYWYRQLPEEGLKFMVYLQKENIIDESGMPKERFSAEFPKEGPSILRIQQVVRGDSAAYFCASSPSRFLGRYEQFFGPGTRLTVL.